One sample yielded the 17 T cell receptor beta chains listed below, sequenced in a study of post-analysis software for immune sequencing data. Study results and caveats: Five or six TRBV segments, TRBV5-6, TRBV5-1 and TRBV20-1 among them, were found more frequent in patients than controls.

No cognate antigen is known for these TCRs. The TCR beta cDNA libraries contained unique molecular identifiers. One entry per CDR3 protein, called by TCRdb with MiXCR from the PCR reads. The sample carries about 540,000 distinct CDR3 sequences, around 36% recorded once. Sequenced input: blood. The receptors originated from a girl aged 2-17 years with multiple sclerosis.

This sequence joins TRBV20-1 and TRBJ2-3; D gene uncertain. V lost 0 bases to trimming and J lost 0 bases, with 4 bases between them. The CDR3 runs 13 residues. Germline V gene lookup returns CDR1 DFQATT and CDR2 SNEGSKA (reference sequence). The CDR3 DNA is TGCAGTGCTAGAGAAATCAGCACAGATACGCAGTATTTT. This gives the protein CSAREISTDTQYF.

This clonotype was detected only a few times. The J gene is TRBJ2-5, the V gene TRBV20-1; either TRBD1 or TRBD2 may supply D (5 bases each). The CDR3 totals 14 residues. Between the trimmed V and J ends, which lost 6 bases and 2 bases, there was a span of 16 bases. In germline, CDR1 is DFQATT, CDR2 SNEGSKA (reference sequence). CDR3 sequence: CSAYRDDHQETQYF. As DNA, the CDR3 is TGCAGTGCATACCGGGACGATCATCAAGAGACCCAGTACTTC.

V is TRBV25-1 and J is TRBJ1-2; 9 nucleotides align to TRBD1. The V segment lost 8 bases and the J segment 2 bases; nucleotides outside the gene matches: 6. CDR1 is MGHDK and CDR2 is SYGVNS in the germline V gene. This CDR3 contains 14 residues. This CDR3 reads CASGRTGENYGYTF. DNA for the CDR3: TGTGCCAGCGGACGGACAGGGGAGAACTATGGCTACACCTTC.

This clonotype has only a few counts. This sequence joins TRBV7-2 and TRBJ2-7; 7 nucleotides agree with TRBD1. Trimming at V came to 0 bases and at J to 1 base, leaving 3 bases not matched to a gene. This CDR3 has 15 amino acids. Per germline, CDR1 SGHTA and CDR2 FQGNSA. The CDR3 reads CASSLAPQGSYEQYF. Here the CDR3 DNA reads TGTGCCAGCAGCTTAGCGCCACAGGGGTCCTACGAGCAGTACTTC.

The chain combines TRBV20-1 with TRBJ2-3; 8 bases map to TRBD2. The CDR3 runs 16 residues. The trim removed 4 bases at V and 0 bases at J, leaving 9 bases unmatched. Germline CDR1 DFQATT, CDR2 SNEGSKA (reference sequence). The DNA of the CDR3 is TGCAGTGCTAATCTTATCTTAGCGGGGAGCACAGATACGCAGTATTTT. Residues: CSANLILAGSTDTQYF.

This clonotype is medium-sized in the sample. The chain employs TRBV4-2 and TRBJ2-7, with 7 bases matching TRBD2. V was clipped by 1 base and J by 2 bases; unmatched bases: 5. CDR1 is LGHNA and CDR2 is YNFKEQ in the germline V gene. This CDR3 comprises 15 residues. The CDR3 sequence: CASSQAAGDTYEQYF. CDR3 nucleotide sequence: TGTGCCAGCAGCCAAGCGGCGGGGGATACCTACGAGCAGTACTTC.

This clonotype was recorded a few times. The gene calls are TRBV24-1 and TRBJ1-1, with D hard to call. V lost 0 bases, J lost 5 bases, and 6 bases lay in between. The CDR3 totals 13 residues. Germline V CDR1 and CDR2: KGHDR, SFDVKD. DNA of the CDR3: TGTGCCACCAGTGATTTGTGGGGAACTGAAGCTTTCTTT. It specifies CATSDLWGTEAFF.

This chain connects TRBV20-1 to TRBJ2-5, with a possible D match to TRBD1 (6 bases). Per the germline V gene, CDR1 is DFQATT and CDR2 is SNEGSKA (reference sequence). Between the trimmed V and J ends, which lost 2 bases and 0 bases, there was a span of 28 bases. This CDR3 region has 20 residues. CDR3 bases: TGCAGTGCTAGAAGGAGACCAGGGGCAGGGGAGAGGGGGTACCAAGAGACCCAGTACTTC. As protein: CSARRRPGAGERGYQETQYF.

The chain's CDR3 is CSVDFGASGGARGKQFF. DNA for the CDR3: TGCAGCGTTGACTTTGGGGCTAGCGGGGGGGCCCGAGGCAAGCAGTTCTTC. The V gene is TRBV29-1, the J gene TRBJ2-1; 12 nucleotides line up with TRBD2. Germline V gene sequence: CDR1 SQVTM, CDR2 ANQGSEA. The J segment lost 11 bases and the V segment lost 3 bases, leaving 17 bases of the junction unmatched. This CDR3 contains 17 residues.

The genes are TRBV12-3 or TRBV12-4 and TRBJ1-2; perhaps TRBD1 as D (6 bases). The V end lost 1 base, the J end lost 9 bases, and 18 bases lay between the germline ends. This CDR3 has 15 residues. In DNA form, the CDR3 reads TGTGCCAGCAGTTTAGGGGCTGCGCCAGGGGCGAGCTACACCTTC. It codes for CASSLGAAPGASYTF.

The chain joins TRBV20-1 to TRBJ2-3, with 7 nucleotides matching TRBD1. The germline V gene encodes CDR1 DFQATT and CDR2 SNEGSKA (reference sequence). The CDR3 totals 15 residues. V shed 5 bases, J shed 1 base, and the junction held 9 bases outside the gene matches. CDR3 DNA: TGCAGTGCTCCGACGACAGGGTTCGGCACAGATACGCAGTATTTT. Translating gives CSAPTTGFGTDTQYF.

The table lists this clonotype with a few counts. The chain uses TRBV5-1 and TRBJ2-7; 9 positions match TRBD1. CDR1 is SGHRS, CDR2 YFSETQ, per germline. The CDR3 spans 14 residues. With 5 bases clipped from V and 3 bases from J, the junction kept 6 bases outside the gene matches. The CDR3 reads CASSLGTGIYEQYF. CDR3 sequence (DNA): TGCGCCAGCAGTCTCGGGACAGGGATCTACGAGCAGTACTTC.

This clonotype was counted ten times or more. V is TRBV12-3 or TRBV12-4 and J is TRBJ2-5; 12 nucleotides line up with TRBD2. Trimming removed 4 bases from V and 7 bases from J; junction bases left unmatched: 4. The CDR3 loop spans 14 amino acids. The CDR3: CASSSLAGGTTQYF. The CDR3 DNA is TGTGCCAGCAGTTCCCTAGCGGGGGGGACGACCCAGTACTTC.

The chain employs TRBV7-2 and TRBJ2-1; 11 bases align to TRBD1. Germline V lookup: CDR1 SGHTA, CDR2 FQGNSA. This CDR3 spans 16 amino acids. The V gene end was trimmed by 5 bases and the J gene end by 8 bases; junction bases not matched to a gene: 11. Here the CDR3 DNA reads TGTGCCAGCAGCCCCGTCGGCCGGACAGGGGGCTATGAGCAGTTCTTC. It codes for CASSPVGRTGGYEQFF.

This chain joins TRBV20-1 and TRBJ2-1; possibly TRBD1 or TRBD2 for D (7 bases each). CDR1 is DFQATT, CDR2 SNEGSKA, per germline (reference sequence). The CDR3 totals 15 residues. Trimming removed 1 base at V and 3 bases at J, with 13 bases between. CDR3 DNA sequence: TGCAGTGCTAGAGGGCAGGGGGGGTTCTACAATGAGCAGTTCTTC. Its translation: CSARGQGGFYNEQFF.

The V call is TRBV29-1, the J call TRBJ2-2, with 8 bases aligning to TRBD1. Germline CDR1 is SQVTM and CDR2 is ANQGSEA. This CDR3 has 15 residues. Germline trimming cut 6 bases from V and 0 bases from J; bases unmatched to any gene: 6. The CDR3 DNA reads TGCAGCGTCCTGGGGGGACAGGCGAACACCGGGGAGCTGTTTTTT. Amino acid sequence: CSVLGGQANTGELFF.

V and J are TRBV20-1 and TRBJ2-7; 15 bases are a match to TRBD2. This CDR3 is built from 14 residues. V trimming: 3 bases; J trimming: 3 bases; junction bases outside the gene matches: 0. CDR1 DFQATT and CDR2 SNEGSKA come from the germline V gene (reference sequence). As DNA, the CDR3 is TGCAGTGCTAGGGGACTAGCGGGGGGCTACGAGCAGTACTTC. Its protein is CSARGLAGGYEQYF.